The 14 T cell receptor beta chains listed next were all sequenced from one sample in a study of Graves' ophthalmopathy and Graves' hyperthyroidism. Amplifying from RNA transcripts, the study obtained TCR beta CDR3 regions. HTBI-primed first-round RT-PCR preceded second-round multiplex PCR. Via MiXCR, TCRdb re-called the multiplex PCR reads, giving one row per CDR3 protein. The repertoire holds roughly 610,000 distinct CDR3 sequences, about 20% seen once, with more than 5.5% in the top ten. Sequenced input: peripheral blood. These receptors were obtained from a woman between 18 and 30 years old with stable Graves' hyperthyroidism. Some clones in this sample may be carry-over from other donors' samples.

This clonotype was seen only a few times. The chain joins TRBV28 to TRBJ2-5, with 10 bases matching TRBD2. The germline V gene encodes CDR1 MDHEN and CDR2 SYDVKM. J lost 4 bases, V lost 2 bases, and 7 bases had no gene match. CDR3 length: 16 amino acids. The CDR3 coding sequence is TGTGCCAGCAGTTTACTAGCGGGAGTAAGGGGAGAGACCCAGTACTTC. This encodes CASSLLAGVRGETQYF.

V is TRBV28 and J is TRBJ2-5, with 9 bases that match TRBD1. This CDR3 comprises 14 residues. Trimming removed 6 bases from V and 5 bases from J; junction bases left unmatched: 7. Per the germline V gene, CDR1 is MDHEN and CDR2 is SYDVKM. CDR3 sequence: CASSPGGTGETQYF. Written as DNA, the CDR3 is TGTGCCAGCAGCCCGGGCGGGACAGGGGAGACCCAGTACTTC.

The rearrangement joins TRBV5-1 to TRBJ2-7; 8 bases are a match to TRBD1. The CDR3 contains 16 residues. Germline values: CDR1 SGHRS, CDR2 YFSETQ. The J segment lost 5 bases and the V segment lost 0 bases, leaving 10 bases of the junction unmatched. The CDR3 DNA reads TGCGCCAGCAGCTTGGGCCCGGGCAGGGGGCCAAACGAGCAGTACTTC. Protein product: CASSLGPGRGPNEQYF.

The chain joins TRBV27 to TRBJ1-2, with a tentative D call TRBD1 (5 bases). This CDR3 comprises 16 residues. Germline CDR1 reads MNHEY; CDR2 reads SMNVEV (reference sequence). Trimming pared 3 bases from V and 2 bases from J, leaving 16 bases between. CDR3 coding DNA: TGTGCCAGCAGTTTCCTCCTCACAGGACGGAACTATGGCTACACCTTC. Translated, it gives CASSFLLTGRNYGYTF.

There are many counts of this clonotype. V gene TRBV6-5 combines with J gene TRBJ1-5; no clear D gene. Trimming shortened V by 4 bases and J by 5 bases, and 15 bases separated the two germline ends. The CDR3 spans 15 residues. Germline-derived CDR1 and CDR2 are MNHEY and SVGAGI. The CDR3 reads CASSLSRPEDQPQHF. The CDR3 DNA sequence: TGTGCCAGCAGTTTGTCCAGGCCGGAGGATCAGCCCCAGCATTTT.

The chain employs TRBV11-2 and TRBJ1-6; TRBD1 matches at 7 bases. Germline lookup yields CDR1 SGHAT and CDR2 FQNNGV. V was clipped by 6 bases and J by 7 bases; unmatched bases: 9. CDR3 length: 15 residues. CDR3 loop: CASRGQFNPNSPLHF. The CDR3 nucleotides are TGTGCCAGCAGGGGACAGTTTAACCCCAATTCACCCCTCCACTTT.

At least ten counts were recorded for this clonotype. V usage is TRBV20-1 and J usage is TRBJ2-5; no definite D call. The CDR3 covers 11 residues. V shed 7 bases and J shed 5 bases, with 11 bases lying between them. Germline CDR1 and CDR2: DFQATT and SNEGSKA (reference sequence). CDR3 loop: CSVPVEETQYF. The DNA for the CDR3 is TGCAGTGTCCCCGTAGAGGAGACCCAGTACTTC.

This clonotype was seen at least ten times. The rearrangement uses TRBV11-3 and TRBJ2-7; D not certain. Germline CDR1 SGHNT, CDR2 YENEEA. The length of the CDR3 is 14 residues. Trimming took off 3 bases at V and 2 bases at J, with 11 bases between the two ends. CDR3 coding DNA: TGTGCCAGCAGCTTTCCCCCACAGACCTACGAGCAGTACTTC. Protein sequence: CASSFPPQTYEQYF. Full variable domain (rest looked up from reference TRBV11-3 and TRBJ2-7): EAGVVQSPRYKIIEKKQPVAFWCNPISGHNTLYWYLQNLGQGPELLIRYENEEAVDDSQLPKDRFSAERLKGVDSTLKIQPAELGDSAVYLCASSFPPQTYEQYFGPGTRLTVT.

At least ten counts were recorded for this clonotype. The rearrangement links TRBV28 to TRBJ2-5; a weak D match, TRBD2 (6 bases). This CDR3 is 14 amino acids long. V was pared by 3 bases and J by 2 bases, with 10 bases between. Germline V gene lookup returns CDR1 MDHEN and CDR2 SYDVKM. The CDR3 loop is CASSFGGKQETQYF. DNA for the CDR3: TGTGCCAGCAGTTTTGGAGGGAAGCAAGAGACCCAGTACTTC.

CDR3 loop: CASSEQGSMDGYTF. Written as DNA, the CDR3 is TGTGCCAGCAGTGAGCAGGGGAGTATGGATGGCTACACCTTC. This chain connects TRBV2 to TRBJ1-2, with D perhaps TRBD1 (6 bases). The germline V and J ends were trimmed by 3 bases and 6 bases, with 14 bases remaining between them. Germline V lookup: CDR1 SNHLY, CDR2 FYNNEI. The CDR3 has 14 amino acids.

Ten or more counts support this clonotype. A clone one base away is much larger, so this may be a read error. This chain links TRBV20-1 with TRBJ2-7; D unresolved. Germline lookup yields CDR1 DFQATT and CDR2 SNEGSKA (reference sequence). The CDR3 loop spans 13 amino acids. The V and J ends lost 6 bases and 0 bases respectively, with 12 bases between them. Written as DNA, the CDR3 is TGCAGTGCGGTCGATAGGGACTCCTACGAGCAGTACTTC. This translates into CSAVDRDSYEQYF.

This clonotype came up many times. This chain links TRBV3-1 with TRBJ2-7; D unclear. Germline loops: CDR1 LGHDT, CDR2 YNNKEL (reference sequence). Trimming took off 1 base at V and 3 bases at J, with 4 bases between the two ends. This CDR3 region has 12 residues. CDR3 amino acids: CASSQVGYEQYF. CDR3 DNA sequence: TGTGCCAGCAGCCAAGTAGGCTACGAGCAGTACTTC.

This clonotype was counted at least ten times. The rearrangement links TRBV6-2 or TRBV6-3 to TRBJ1-5; 8 nucleotides line up with TRBD1. Per the germline V gene, CDR1 is MNHEY and CDR2 is SVGEGT. With V trimmed by 5 bases and J by 7 bases, 13 bases remained unmatched. The CDR3 consists of 16 residues. CDR3 coding DNA: TGTGCCAGCAGTCCGAGGACAGGGCGAGTAGGGCAGCCCCAGCATTTT. Translated: CASSPRTGRVGQPQHF.

This clonotype was counted many times. The rearrangement uses TRBV6-1 and TRBJ1-6, with D uncertain. V gave up 6 bases and J gave up 7 bases, with 10 bases separating them. CDR3 length: 13 amino acids. In germline, CDR1 is MNHNS, CDR2 SASEGT. Here the CDR3 DNA reads TGTGCCAGCAGCCCCGATTACAATTCACCCCTCCACTTT. This sequence encodes CASSPDYNSPLHF.